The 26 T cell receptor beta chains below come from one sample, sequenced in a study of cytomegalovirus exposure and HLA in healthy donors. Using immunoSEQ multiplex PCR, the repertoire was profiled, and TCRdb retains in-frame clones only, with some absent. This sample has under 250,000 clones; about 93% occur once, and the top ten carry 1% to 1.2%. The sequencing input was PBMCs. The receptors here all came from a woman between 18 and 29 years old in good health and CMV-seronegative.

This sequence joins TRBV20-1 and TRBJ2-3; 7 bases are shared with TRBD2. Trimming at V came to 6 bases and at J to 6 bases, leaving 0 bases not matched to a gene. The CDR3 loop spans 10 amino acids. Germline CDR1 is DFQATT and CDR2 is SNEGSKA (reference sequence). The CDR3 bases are TGCAGTGCGGGGGGGGATACGCAGTATTTT. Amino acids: CSAGGDTQYF.

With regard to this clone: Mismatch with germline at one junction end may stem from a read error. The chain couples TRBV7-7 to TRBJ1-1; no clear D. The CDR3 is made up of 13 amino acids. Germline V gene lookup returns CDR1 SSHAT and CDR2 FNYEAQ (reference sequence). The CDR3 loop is CASSFGEDTEAFF. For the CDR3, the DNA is TGTGCTAGCAGCTTCGGGGAGGACACTGAAGCTTTCTTT.

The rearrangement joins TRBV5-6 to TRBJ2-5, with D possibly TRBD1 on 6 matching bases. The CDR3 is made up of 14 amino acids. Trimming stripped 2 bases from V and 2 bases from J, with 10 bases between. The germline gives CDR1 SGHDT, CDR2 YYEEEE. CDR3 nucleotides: TGTGCCAGCAGCTTTACAGGGATACAAGAGACCCAGTACTTC. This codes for CASSFTGIQETQYF.

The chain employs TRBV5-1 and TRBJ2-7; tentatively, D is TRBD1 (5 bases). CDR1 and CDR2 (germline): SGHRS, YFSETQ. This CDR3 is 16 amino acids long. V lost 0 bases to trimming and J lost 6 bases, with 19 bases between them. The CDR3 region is CASSLEQGRISGEQYF. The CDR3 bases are TGCGCCAGCAGCTTGGAGCAGGGCCGTATCTCCGGCGAGCAGTACTTC. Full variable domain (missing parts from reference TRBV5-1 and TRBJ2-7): KAGVTQTPRYLIKTRGQQVTLSCSPISGHRSVSWYQQTPGQGLQFLFEYFSETQRNKGNFPGRFSGRQFSNSRSEMNVSTLELGDSALYLCASSLEQGRISGEQYFGPGTRLTVT.

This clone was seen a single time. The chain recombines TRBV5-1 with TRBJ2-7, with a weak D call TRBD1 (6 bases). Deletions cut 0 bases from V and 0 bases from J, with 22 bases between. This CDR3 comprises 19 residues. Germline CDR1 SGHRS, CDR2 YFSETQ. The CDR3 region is CASSLGHERLRDTSYEQYF. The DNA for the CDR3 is TGCGCCAGCAGCTTGGGACACGAACGTCTACGGGACACCTCCTACGAGCAGTACTTC.

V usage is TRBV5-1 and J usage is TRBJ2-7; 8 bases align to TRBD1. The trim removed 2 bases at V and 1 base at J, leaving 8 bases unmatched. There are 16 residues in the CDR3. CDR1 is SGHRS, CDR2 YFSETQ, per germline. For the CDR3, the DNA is TGCGCCAGCAGCTTCCAAGGACAGGGCATTTCCTACGAGCAGTACTTC. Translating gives CASSFQGQGISYEQYF.

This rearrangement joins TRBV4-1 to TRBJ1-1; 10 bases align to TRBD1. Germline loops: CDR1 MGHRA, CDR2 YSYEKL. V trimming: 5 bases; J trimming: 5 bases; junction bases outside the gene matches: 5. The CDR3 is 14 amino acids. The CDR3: CASSSTGGNTEAFF. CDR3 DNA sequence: TGCGCCAGCAGCTCGACAGGGGGCAATACTGAAGCTTTCTTT.

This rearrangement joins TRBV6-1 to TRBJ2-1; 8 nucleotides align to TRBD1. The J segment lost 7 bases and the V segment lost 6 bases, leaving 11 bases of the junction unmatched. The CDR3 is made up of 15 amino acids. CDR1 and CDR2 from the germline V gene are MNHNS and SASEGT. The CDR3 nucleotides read TGTGCCAGCAGGCAGGGGGCAGGCGGCGAGAATGAGCAGTTCTTC. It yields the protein CASRQGAGGENEQFF.

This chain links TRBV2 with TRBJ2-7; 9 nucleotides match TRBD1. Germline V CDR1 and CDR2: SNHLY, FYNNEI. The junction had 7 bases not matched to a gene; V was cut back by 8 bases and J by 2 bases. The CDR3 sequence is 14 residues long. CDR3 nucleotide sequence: TGTGCCAGCGTCCGGGACAGGGACGCCTACGAGCAGTACTTC. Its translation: CASVRDRDAYEQYF.

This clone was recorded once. This CDR3 reads CSGRQGNTGELFF. In nucleotides, the CDR3 is TGCAGCGGTAGACAGGGGAATACCGGGGAGCTGTTTTTT. The V call is TRBV29-1, the J call TRBJ2-2; 8 nucleotides agree with TRBD1. The V gene's germline CDR1 is SQVTM and CDR2 ANQGSEA. The ends lost 7 bases at V and 5 bases at J; junction bases unmatched: 6. This CDR3 contains 13 residues.

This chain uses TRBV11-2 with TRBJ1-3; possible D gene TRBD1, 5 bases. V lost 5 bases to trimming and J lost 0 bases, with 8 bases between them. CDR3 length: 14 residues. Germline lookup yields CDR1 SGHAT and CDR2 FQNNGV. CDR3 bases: TGTGCCAGCAGCCGGCAGGGCTCTGGAAACACCATATATTTT. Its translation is CASSRQGSGNTIYF.

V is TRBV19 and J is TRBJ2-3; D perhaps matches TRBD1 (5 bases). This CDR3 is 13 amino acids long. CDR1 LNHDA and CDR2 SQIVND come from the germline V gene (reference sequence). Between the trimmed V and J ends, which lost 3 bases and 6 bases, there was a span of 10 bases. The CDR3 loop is CASSIGPGDTQYF. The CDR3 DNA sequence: TGTGCCAGTAGTATTGGACCAGGGGATACGCAGTATTTT.

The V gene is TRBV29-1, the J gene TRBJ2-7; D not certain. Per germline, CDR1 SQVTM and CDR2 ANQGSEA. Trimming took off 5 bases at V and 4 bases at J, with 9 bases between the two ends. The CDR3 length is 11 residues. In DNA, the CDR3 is TGCAGCGTTCGAATTAGTTACGAGCAGTACTTC. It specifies CSVRISYEQYF.

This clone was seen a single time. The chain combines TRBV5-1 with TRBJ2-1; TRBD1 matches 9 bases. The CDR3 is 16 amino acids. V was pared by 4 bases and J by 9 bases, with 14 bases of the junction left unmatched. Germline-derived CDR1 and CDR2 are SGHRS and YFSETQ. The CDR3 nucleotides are TGCGCCAGCAGCATTTGGACAGGGGAGGCATACGGTGAGCAGTTCTTC. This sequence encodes CASSIWTGEAYGEQFF.

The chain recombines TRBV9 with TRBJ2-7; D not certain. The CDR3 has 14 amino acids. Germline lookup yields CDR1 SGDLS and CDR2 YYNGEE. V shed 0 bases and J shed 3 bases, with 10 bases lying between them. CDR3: CASSVGGIDYEQYF. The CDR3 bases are TGTGCCAGCAGCGTAGGCGGCATCGACTACGAGCAGTACTTC.

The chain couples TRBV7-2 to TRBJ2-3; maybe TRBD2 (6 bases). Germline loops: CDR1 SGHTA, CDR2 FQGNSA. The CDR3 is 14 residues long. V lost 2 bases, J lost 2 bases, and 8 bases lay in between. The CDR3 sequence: CASSLIAATDTQYF. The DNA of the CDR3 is TGTGCCAGCAGCTTAATAGCGGCCACAGATACGCAGTATTTT. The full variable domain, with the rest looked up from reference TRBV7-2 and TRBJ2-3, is GAGVSQSPSNKVTEKGKDVELRCDPISGHTALYWYRQSLGQGLEFLIYFQGNSAPDKSGLPSDRFSAERTGGSVSTLTIQRTQQEDSAVYLCASSLIAATDTQYFGPGTRLTVL.

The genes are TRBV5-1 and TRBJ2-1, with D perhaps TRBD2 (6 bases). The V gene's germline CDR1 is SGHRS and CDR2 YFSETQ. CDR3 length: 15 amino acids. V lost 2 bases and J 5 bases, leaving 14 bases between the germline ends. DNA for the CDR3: TGCGCCAGCAGCTTTTCCGGGAGCGCGAACAATGAGCAGTTCTTC. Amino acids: CASSFSGSANNEQFF.

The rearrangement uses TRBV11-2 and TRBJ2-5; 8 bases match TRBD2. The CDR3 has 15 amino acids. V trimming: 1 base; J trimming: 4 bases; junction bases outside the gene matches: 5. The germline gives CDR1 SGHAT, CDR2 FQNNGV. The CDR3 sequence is CASSLVWAGGETQYF. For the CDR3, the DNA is TGTGCCAGCAGCTTAGTTTGGGCGGGAGGAGAGACCCAGTACTTC.

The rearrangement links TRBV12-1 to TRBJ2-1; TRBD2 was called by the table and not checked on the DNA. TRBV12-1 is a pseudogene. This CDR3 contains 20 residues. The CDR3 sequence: CASSSHPGTSGSMGGDEQFF. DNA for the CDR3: TGTGCCAGCAGCTCTCACCCCGGGACTAGCGGATCGATGGGAGGGGATGAGCAGTTCTTC.

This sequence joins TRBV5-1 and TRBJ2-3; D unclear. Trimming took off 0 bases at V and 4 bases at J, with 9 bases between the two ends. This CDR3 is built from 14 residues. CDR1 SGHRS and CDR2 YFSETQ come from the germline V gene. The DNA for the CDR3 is TGCGCCAGCAGCTTGGTTAGCCGGGCAGATACGCAGTATTTT. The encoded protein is CASSLVSRADTQYF.

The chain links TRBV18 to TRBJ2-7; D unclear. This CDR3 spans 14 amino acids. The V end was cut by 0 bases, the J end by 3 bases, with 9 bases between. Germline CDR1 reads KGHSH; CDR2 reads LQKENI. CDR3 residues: CASSPPGQDYEQYF. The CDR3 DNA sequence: TGTGCCAGCTCACCACCTGGCCAAGACTACGAGCAGTACTTC.

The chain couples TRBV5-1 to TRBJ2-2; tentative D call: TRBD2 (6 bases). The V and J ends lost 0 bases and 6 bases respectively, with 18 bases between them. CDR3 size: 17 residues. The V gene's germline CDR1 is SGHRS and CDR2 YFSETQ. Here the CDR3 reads CASSLEGTPIEAGELFF. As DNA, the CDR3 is TGCGCCAGCAGCTTGGAGGGGACTCCGATAGAAGCCGGGGAGCTGTTTTTT.

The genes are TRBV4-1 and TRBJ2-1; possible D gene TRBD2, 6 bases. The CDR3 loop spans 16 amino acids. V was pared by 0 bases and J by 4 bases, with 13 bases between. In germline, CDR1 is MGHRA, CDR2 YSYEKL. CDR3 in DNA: TGCGCCAGCAGCCAAGAAATAGGGGCGGGATACAATGAGCAGTTCTTC. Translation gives CASSQEIGAGYNEQFF.

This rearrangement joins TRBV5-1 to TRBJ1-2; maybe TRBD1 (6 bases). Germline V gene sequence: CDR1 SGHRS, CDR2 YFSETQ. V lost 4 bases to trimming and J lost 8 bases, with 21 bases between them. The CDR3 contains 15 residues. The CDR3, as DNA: TGCGCCAGCAGCGTTGCCTCCGTGGGGGCGCGAGGCTACACCTTC. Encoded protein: CASSVASVGARGYTF.

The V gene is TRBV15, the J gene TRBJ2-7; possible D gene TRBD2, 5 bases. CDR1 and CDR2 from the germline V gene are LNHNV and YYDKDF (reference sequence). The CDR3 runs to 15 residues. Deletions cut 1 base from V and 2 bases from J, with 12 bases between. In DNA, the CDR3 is TGTGCCACCAGCAGAGCACTTAGCGTGGCCTACGAGCAGTACTTC. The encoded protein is CATSRALSVAYEQYF.

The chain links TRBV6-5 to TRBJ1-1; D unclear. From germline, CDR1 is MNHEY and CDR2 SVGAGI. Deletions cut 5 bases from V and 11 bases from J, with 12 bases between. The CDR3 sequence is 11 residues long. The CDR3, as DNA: TGTGCCAGCAGTGGGAGCTATGGCGCTTTCTTT. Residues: CASSGSYGAFF.